The rows below give T cell receptor beta chains drawn from one sample of a study of cytomegalovirus exposure and HLA in healthy donors. Sequencing was performed with immunoSEQ multiplex PCR; in TCRdb, only in-frame clones are kept and a portion is missing. The sample has roughly 130,000 clones; around three quarters are singletons. The sample was PBMCs. The receptors were sampled from a young man in good health and CMV-seronegative. The CDR3 runs from the conserved cysteine through the conserved F or W. The D gene is left open where the match is weak. The listing skips clone size in some rows; elsewhere it reads once, few, many or a size class.

DNA: TGTGCCAGCAGTGAAGATAAGACTAGCGGAACTAGCACAGATACGCAGTATTTT
CDR3: CASSEDKTSGTSTDTQYF
size: few
D: TRBD2
V: TRBV6-1
J: TRBJ2-3

DNA: TGTGCCAGCTCGCCCCTCGGGATTGGGAGGACTGAAGCTTTCTTT
CDR3: CASSPLGIGRTEAFF
size: -
D: -
V: TRBV18
J: TRBJ1-1

DNA: TGTGCCTCTTACCGGGACAGGGCCGACAACTATGGCTACACCTTC
CDR3: CASYRDRADNYGYTF
size: -
D: TRBD1
V: TRBV30
J: TRBJ1-2

DNA: TGTGCCTGGAGTGCTGGGGGCAATGGCTACACCTTC
CDR3: CAWSAGGNGYTF
size: -
D: -
V: TRBV30
J: TRBJ1-2

DNA: TGTGCCACCCTGGGGAGCGTGACCTACGAGCAGTACTTC
CDR3: CATLGSVTYEQYF
size: -
D: -
V: TRBV10-3
J: TRBJ2-7

DNA: TGTGCCAGTAGTAAGGGACAGGGGCGCCGGTTTACCGGGGAGCTGTTTTTT
CDR3: CASSKGQGRRFTGELFF
size: -
D: TRBD1
V: TRBV19
J: TRBJ2-2

DNA: TGCGCCAGCAGCCCCCTGACAGGGGGAAGTGAGCAGTTCTTC
CDR3: CASSPLTGGSEQFF
size: -
D: TRBD1
V: TRBV5-1
J: TRBJ2-1

DNA: TGTGCCAGCTCACCAAGTTCTGGACAGGGCCCCTACAATGAGCAGTTCTTC
CDR3: CASSPSSGQGPYNEQFF
size: few
D: TRBD1
V: TRBV18
J: TRBJ2-1

DNA: TGTGCCAGCGACAGGGCGGGATCTGGGGCCAACGTCCTGACTTTC
CDR3: CASDRAGSGANVLTF
size: many
D: -
V: TRBV6-1
J: TRBJ2-6

DNA: TGCGCCAGCAGCTTCGGGTCTGGCACAGATACGCAGTATTTT
CDR3: CASSFGSGTDTQYF
size: few
D: -
V: TRBV5-1
J: TRBJ2-3

DNA: TGTGCCTGGAGTGTAAGAGGGGGAGAGACCCAGTACTTC
CDR3: CAWSVRGGETQYF
size: -
D: -
V: TRBV30
J: TRBJ2-5

DNA: TGTGCCAGCAGCTCGAAGGGGCGGACTGAAGCTTTCTTT
CDR3: CASSSKGRTEAFF
size: few
D: -
V: TRBV11-2
J: TRBJ1-1

DNA: TGCGCCAGCATCGGGACTAGCGGGAGAGAGACCCAGTACTTC
CDR3: CASIGTSGRETQYF
size: -
D: TRBD2
V: TRBV5-1
J: TRBJ2-5

DNA: TGCGCCAGCAGCCGCCCGGGACTAGCGGGAGTCGAGCAGTACTTC
CDR3: CASSRPGLAGVEQYF
size: -
D: TRBD2
V: TRBV5-1
J: TRBJ2-7

DNA: TGTGCCAGCAGCCAGACAGCGAACTATGGCTACACCTTC
CDR3: CASSQTANYGYTF
size: -
D: -
V: TRBV6-5
J: TRBJ1-2

DNA: TGTGCCAGTAGTATTGACGCATTACAGGGTGGTCAGCCCCAGCATTTT
CDR3: CASSIDALQGGQPQHF
size: -
D: -
V: TRBV19
J: TRBJ1-5

DNA: TGTGCCAGCAGCTTATTGGCGGGGTCCACCTACGAGCAGTACTTC
CDR3: CASSLLAGSTYEQYF
size: once
D: -
V: TRBV7-3
J: TRBJ2-7

DNA: TGTGCCAGCAGCCAACAGGGATCTAATGAAAAACTGTTTTTT
CDR3: CASSQQGSNEKLFF
size: -
D: -
V: TRBV7-9
J: TRBJ1-4

DNA: TGTGCCAGTGGTTTGGGGAGGGGTAGTCAGCCCCAGCATTTT
CDR3: CASGLGRGSQPQHF
size: -
D: -
V: TRBV6-5
J: TRBJ1-5

DNA: TGTGCCACCAGCCCCCTGATAGGACAATTTTGGCCCCAGCATTTT
CDR3: CATSPLIGQFWPQHF
size: few
D: -
V: TRBV15
J: TRBJ1-5

DNA: TGCGCCAGCAGCCCGGAAAACAGCCTGAACACTGAAGCTTTCTTT
CDR3: CASSPENSLNTEAFF
size: -
D: -
V: TRBV5-1
J: TRBJ1-1

DNA: TGTGCCAGCAGTCCGGGACAGCGCCAAGAGACCCAGTACTTC
CDR3: CASSPGQRQETQYF
size: -
D: TRBD1
V: TRBV6-1
J: TRBJ2-5

DNA: TGTGCCTGGAGTGATTGGGGGGGGCTCACTGAAGCTTTCTTT
CDR3: CAWSDWGGLTEAFF
size: -
D: -
V: TRBV30
J: TRBJ1-1

DNA: TGTGCCAGCAGCCTACAGGGACCCGGCGAGCAGTACTTC
CDR3: CASSLQGPGEQYF
size: -
D: -
V: TRBV28
J: TRBJ2-7

DNA: TGTGCCAGCAGCAACGGTAGGGACATTCCCTACGAGCAGTACTTC
CDR3: CASSNGRDIPYEQYF
size: -
D: -
V: TRBV6-1
J: TRBJ2-7

DNA: TGTGCCAACTTCGAAGCGGGAGAAGGGGCAGATACGCAGTATTTT
CDR3: CANFEAGEGADTQYF
size: -
D: TRBD2
V: TRBV7-9
J: TRBJ2-3

DNA: TGTGCCAGCTCACCCGGGTTTGATACGCAGTATTTT
CDR3: CASSPGFDTQYF
size: -
D: -
V: TRBV18
J: TRBJ2-3

DNA: TGTGCCAGCAGCTTAGGGACAGGGGGTAGCAATCAGCCCCAGCATTTT
CDR3: CASSLGTGGSNQPQHF
size: -
D: TRBD1
V: TRBV7-9
J: TRBJ1-5

DNA: TGTGCCAGCAGCTCGGTCGCTAGCCCGGGCGGGTACGAGCAGTACTTC
CDR3: CASSSVASPGGYEQYF
size: -
D: -
V: TRBV5-4
J: TRBJ2-7

DNA: TGTGCCAGCAATGGAGGGAGATCCTACAATGAGCAGTTCTTC
CDR3: CASNGGRSYNEQFF
size: once
D: -
V: TRBV28
J: TRBJ2-1

DNA: TGTGCCAGCAGCCAAGATCAGACAGGGAGACATCAGCCCCAGCATTTT
CDR3: CASSQDQTGRHQPQHF
size: -
D: TRBD1
V: TRBV4-2
J: TRBJ1-5

DNA: TGTGCCAGCAGTGGCCCGCCCGGGACTAGCGGGATTGATTGGTATGGCACAGATACGCAGTATTTT
CDR3: CASSGPPGTSGIDWYGTDTQYF
size: -
D: TRBD2
V: TRBV27
J: TRBJ2-3

DNA: TGTGCCAGCAGCTTCGGTATTACGACAGATACGCAGTATTTT
CDR3: CASSFGITTDTQYF
size: -
D: -
V: TRBV13
J: TRBJ2-3

DNA: TGCAGTGCTTTAAACAGATACGCTACGTACTTC
CDR3: CSALNRYATYF
size: -
D: -
V: TRBV20-1
J: TRBJ2-7

DNA: TGCGCCAGCAGCCAGAGACTCTTTCGGGACAGGGACAATGAGCAGTTCTTC
CDR3: CASSQRLFRDRDNEQFF
size: -
D: TRBD1
V: TRBV4-1
J: TRBJ2-1

DNA: TGTGCCAGCAGCGTAGAAACTAGCGGGGACATTCAGTACTTC
CDR3: CASSVETSGDIQYF
size: -
D: TRBD2
V: TRBV9
J: TRBJ2-4

DNA: TGTGCCACCAGCAGGGACCTAGCGGGAGGGCCGTACGAGCAGTACTTC
CDR3: CATSRDLAGGPYEQYF
size: -
D: TRBD2
V: TRBV15
J: TRBJ2-7

DNA: TGTGCCAGCAGCCAATCCCCAGAGAGGAGAGGGGAGCAGTACTTC
CDR3: CASSQSPERRGEQYF
size: -
D: -
V: TRBV4-2
J: TRBJ2-7

DNA: TGTGCCACCAGCAGAGATCCCGACGCGGAGCCCCAGCATTTT
CDR3: CATSRDPDAEPQHF
size: -
D: -
V: TRBV15
J: TRBJ1-5

DNA: TGCGCCAGCAGCGAGGGACTAGCGGCTAACCAGGAGACCCAGTACTTC
CDR3: CASSEGLAANQETQYF
size: -
D: TRBD2
V: TRBV5-1
J: TRBJ2-5

DNA: TGTGCCAGCAGCTTAGCGACTAGCGGGAGGGCGTCGTTGGATGAGCAGTTCTTC
CDR3: CASSLATSGRASLDEQFF
size: -
D: TRBD2
V: TRBV7-9
J: TRBJ2-1

DNA: TGTGCCAGCAGCTCCATTTCCCGGGACAGGGGCAGGGGGACCCAGTACTTC
CDR3: CASSSISRDRGRGTQYF
size: -
D: TRBD1
V: TRBV11-2
J: TRBJ2-5

DNA: TGCGCCAGCTGGGGTACGGCTAGCGGGAGGGTGAGCTCCTACAATGAGCAGTTCTTC
CDR3: CASWGTASGRVSSYNEQFF
size: -
D: TRBD2
V: TRBV4-1
J: TRBJ2-1

DNA: TGTGCCAGCAGCCCGGGACAGGGCGCGGTTAATGGCTACACCTTC
CDR3: CASSPGQGAVNGYTF
size: -
D: TRBD1
V: TRBV7-9
J: TRBJ1-2